The rows below give T cell receptor beta chains drawn from one sample of a study of T cells in localized non-small cell lung cancer. Sequenced by immunoSEQ multiplex PCR; TCRdb stores in-frame clones only, minus some. The table includes under 40,000 clones, about four fifths detected once. The sample was peripheral blood, taken before any cancer treatment. The receptors originated from a male donor at least 60 years old with stage III squamous cell lung carcinoma. Each CDR3 is given with its conserved first and last residue. D genes are given only for firm matches. The size of a clone is reported for some rows only, either as once, few or many, or as a class for expanded clones.

CDR3 length: 13; clone size: medium-sized; V gene: TRBV19; D gene: .; J gene: TRBJ1-1; CDR3 protein: CASKADWATEAFF; CDR3 DNA: TGTGCCAGTAAGGCGGATTGGGCCACTGAAGCTTTCTTT
CDR3 length: 16; clone size: .; V gene: TRBV5-1; D gene: .; J gene: TRBJ2-3; CDR3 protein: CASSLQEQGGTDTQYF; CDR3 DNA: TGCGCCAGCAGCTTGCAAGAACAGGGGGGGACAGATACGCAGTATTTT
CDR3 length: 13; clone size: .; V gene: TRBV5-1; D gene: .; J gene: TRBJ2-7; CDR3 protein: CASSFEGAYEQYF; CDR3 DNA: TGCGCCAGCAGCTTCGAGGGGGCCTACGAGCAGTACTTC
CDR3 length: 14; clone size: .; V gene: TRBV7-3; D gene: .; J gene: TRBJ2-7; CDR3 protein: CASSSGPTAYEQYF; CDR3 DNA: TGTGCCAGCAGCTCGGGACCGACCGCCTACGAGCAGTACTTC
CDR3 length: 18; clone size: .; V gene: TRBV15; D gene: .; J gene: TRBJ2-3; CDR3 protein: CATSREKDGGSSTDTQYF; CDR3 DNA: TGTGCCACCAGCAGAGAAAAAGACGGAGGTTCTAGCACAGATACGCAGTATTTT
CDR3 length: 14; clone size: .; V gene: TRBV19; D gene: .; J gene: TRBJ1-1; CDR3 protein: CASSKGGGNTEAFF; CDR3 DNA: TGTGCCAGTAGTAAGGGCGGGGGAAACACTGAAGCTTTCTTT
CDR3 length: 15; clone size: .; V gene: TRBV6-1; D gene: TRBD1; J gene: TRBJ2-1; CDR3 protein: CASSDRQGPYNEQFF; CDR3 DNA: TGTGCCAGCAGTGACCGACAGGGGCCCTACAATGAGCAGTTCTTC
CDR3 length: 16; clone size: .; V gene: TRBV5-6; D gene: .; J gene: TRBJ2-7; CDR3 protein: CASSLEGDLLSYEQYF; CDR3 DNA: TGTGCCAGCAGCCTTGAGGGCGACCTTCTTTCCTACGAGCAGTACTTC
CDR3 length: 18; clone size: .; V gene: TRBV7-2; D gene: TRBD1; J gene: TRBJ1-5; CDR3 protein: CASSAQAPGQGRNQPQHF; CDR3 DNA: TGTGCCAGCAGCGCCCAAGCCCCGGGACAGGGGAGGAATCAGCCCCAGCATTTT
CDR3 length: 15; clone size: .; V gene: TRBV5-1; D gene: TRBD1; J gene: TRBJ2-1; CDR3 protein: CASSLATGGNGEQFF; CDR3 DNA: TGCGCCAGCAGTCTCGCGACAGGGGGGAACGGTGAGCAGTTCTTC
CDR3 length: 12; clone size: .; V gene: TRBV19; D gene: .; J gene: TRBJ1-6; CDR3 protein: CASRLGDSPLHF; CDR3 DNA: TGTGCCAGCCGCCTGGGAGATTCACCCCTCCACTTT
CDR3 length: 14; clone size: .; V gene: TRBV10-2; D gene: .; J gene: TRBJ2-2; CDR3 protein: CASSRQENTGELFF; CDR3 DNA: TGCGCCAGCAGTAGGCAGGAGAACACCGGGGAGCTGTTTTTT
CDR3 length: 13; clone size: .; V gene: TRBV7-9; D gene: TRBD1; J gene: TRBJ1-3; CDR3 protein: CASSQGVGNTIYF; CDR3 DNA: TGTGCCAGCAGTCAGGGGGTTGGAAACACCATATATTTT
CDR3 length: 15; clone size: once; V gene: TRBV27; D gene: .; J gene: TRBJ1-1; CDR3 protein: CASSLQPALNTEAFF; CDR3 DNA: TGTGCCAGCAGTTTACAACCGGCATTGAACACTGAAGCTTTCTTT
CDR3 length: 14; clone size: few; V gene: TRBV18; D gene: TRBD1; J gene: TRBJ1-1; CDR3 protein: CASSPMTTGGTAFF; CDR3 DNA: TGTGCCAGCTCACCAATGACGACAGGGGGCACAGCTTTCTTT
CDR3 length: 15; clone size: .; V gene: TRBV28; D gene: TRBD1; J gene: TRBJ2-7; CDR3 protein: CASRPTGTGAYEQYF; CDR3 DNA: TGTGCCAGCAGACCTACTGGGACAGGGGCCTACGAGCAGTACTTC
CDR3 length: 15; clone size: once; V gene: TRBV6-6; D gene: .; J gene: TRBJ2-3; CDR3 protein: CASSYSKSGTDTQYF; CDR3 DNA: TGTGCCAGCAGTTACTCGAAATCGGGTACAGATACGCAGTATTTT
CDR3 length: 15; clone size: .; V gene: TRBV19; D gene: TRBD1; J gene: TRBJ1-2; CDR3 protein: CATTGTGRVRGGYTF; CDR3 DNA: TGTGCCACCACCGGGACAGGGAGGGTCCGGGGTGGCTACACCTTC
CDR3 length: 12; clone size: few; V gene: TRBV6-5; D gene: .; J gene: TRBJ1-4; CDR3 protein: CASRHETGKLFF; CDR3 DNA: TGTGCCAGCAGACATGAGACCGGTAAACTGTTTTTT
CDR3 length: 13; clone size: .; V gene: TRBV5-6; D gene: .; J gene: TRBJ2-6; CDR3 protein: CASSPVGANVLTF; CDR3 DNA: TGTGCCAGCAGCCCTGTAGGGGCCAACGTCCTGACTTTC
CDR3 length: 17; clone size: .; V gene: TRBV19; D gene: .; J gene: TRBJ2-2; CDR3 protein: CASSIQPGGHNTGELFF; CDR3 DNA: TGTGCCAGTAGTATACAACCTGGGGGACATAACACCGGGGAGCTGTTTTTT
CDR3 length: 16; clone size: few; V gene: TRBV2; D gene: .; J gene: TRBJ2-1; CDR3 protein: CASSLEDVLGGGEQFF; CDR3 DNA: TGTGCCAGCAGTCTCGAGGATGTATTAGGTGGGGGTGAGCAGTTCTTC
CDR3 length: 13; clone size: .; V gene: TRBV7-2; D gene: TRBD1; J gene: TRBJ1-1; CDR3 protein: CASSWDRNTEAFF; CDR3 DNA: TGTGCCAGCAGCTGGGACAGGAACACTGAAGCTTTCTTT
CDR3 length: 14; clone size: .; V gene: TRBV25-1; D gene: .; J gene: TRBJ2-2; CDR3 protein: CASSRPENTGELFF; CDR3 DNA: TGTGCCAGCAGCCGTCCCGAGAACACCGGGGAGCTGTTTTTT
CDR3 length: 16; clone size: .; V gene: TRBV19; D gene: .; J gene: TRBJ1-2; CDR3 protein: CASSIASFTDSYGYTF; CDR3 DNA: TGTGCCAGTAGTATAGCCTCCTTTACCGACAGCTATGGCTACACCTTC
CDR3 length: 16; clone size: .; V gene: TRBV5-4; D gene: .; J gene: TRBJ2-2; CDR3 protein: CASSSPTQSNTGELFF; CDR3 DNA: TGTGCCAGCAGCTCCCCGACACAATCGAACACCGGGGAGCTGTTTTTT
CDR3 length: 18; clone size: .; V gene: TRBV30; D gene: TRBD1; J gene: TRBJ1-2; CDR3 protein: CAWSPDKVRDRGNRGYTF; CDR3 DNA: TGTGCCTGGAGCCCAGACAAAGTACGGGACAGGGGAAACCGGGGCTACACCTTC
CDR3 length: 15; clone size: .; V gene: TRBV7-9; D gene: .; J gene: TRBJ2-7; CDR3 protein: CASSPGGHPVDEQYF; CDR3 DNA: TGTGCCAGCAGCCCAGGGGGGCATCCGGTCGACGAGCAGTACTTC
CDR3 length: 15; clone size: .; V gene: TRBV6-1; D gene: .; J gene: TRBJ1-1; CDR3 protein: CASSPRVQLNTEAFF; CDR3 DNA: TGTGCCAGCAGCCCCCGGGTGCAGTTGAACACTGAAGCTTTCTTT
CDR3 length: 16; clone size: .; V gene: TRBV5-1; D gene: TRBD1; J gene: TRBJ2-7; CDR3 protein: CASSPDQGALRYEQYF; CDR3 DNA: TGCGCCAGCAGCCCGGATCAGGGGGCTCTACGATACGAGCAGTACTTC
CDR3 length: 13; clone size: .; V gene: TRBV5-1; D gene: .; J gene: TRBJ2-7; CDR3 protein: CASSRTSTYEQYF; CDR3 DNA: TGCGCCAGCTCCCGGACGAGCACCTACGAGCAGTACTTC
CDR3 length: 14; clone size: .; V gene: TRBV5-1; D gene: .; J gene: TRBJ2-1; CDR3 protein: CASSVTDGYNEQFF; CDR3 DNA: TGCGCCAGCAGCGTAACCGACGGATACAATGAGCAGTTCTTC
CDR3 length: 13; clone size: .; V gene: TRBV7-2; D gene: .; J gene: TRBJ2-5; CDR3 protein: CASSLVWRETQYF; CDR3 DNA: TGTGCCAGCAGCTTAGTATGGCGGGAGACCCAGTACTTC
CDR3 length: 12; clone size: .; V gene: TRBV30; D gene: .; J gene: TRBJ1-5; CDR3 protein: CAWNSGNQPQHF; CDR3 DNA: TGTGCCTGGAATTCGGGGAATCAGCCCCAGCATTTT
CDR3 length: 15; clone size: .; V gene: TRBV5-1; D gene: TRBD2; J gene: TRBJ2-5; CDR3 protein: CASSLGTSGWETQYF; CDR3 DNA: TGCGCCAGCAGCTTGGGGACTAGCGGGTGGGAGACCCAGTACTTC
CDR3 length: 14; clone size: .; V gene: TRBV2; D gene: .; J gene: TRBJ2-4; CDR3 protein: CASGVLLAKNIQYF; CDR3 DNA: TGTGCCAGCGGGGTCCTCCTAGCCAAAAACATTCAGTACTTC